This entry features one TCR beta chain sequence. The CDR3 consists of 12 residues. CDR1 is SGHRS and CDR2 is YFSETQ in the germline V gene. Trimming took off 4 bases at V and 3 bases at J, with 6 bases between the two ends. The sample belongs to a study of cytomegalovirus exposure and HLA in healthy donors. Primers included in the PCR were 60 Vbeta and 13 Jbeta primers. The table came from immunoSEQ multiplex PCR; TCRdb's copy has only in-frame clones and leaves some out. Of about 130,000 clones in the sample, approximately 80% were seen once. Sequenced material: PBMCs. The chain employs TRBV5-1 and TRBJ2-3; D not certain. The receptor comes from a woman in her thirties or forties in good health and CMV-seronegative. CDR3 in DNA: TGCGCCAGCAGCCCCGAGACAGATACGCAGTATTTT. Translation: CASSPETDTQYF.